This T cell receptor beta chain is from a study of CD8 T cells in Susac syndrome. RNA totalling about 0.45 to 1 ug underwent reverse transcription with random hexamers. Across 54 Vbeta and 13 Jbeta, TCR beta CDR3 was amplified with immunoSEQ multiplex PCR. MiXCR, run by TCRdb on the immunoSEQ multiplex PCR reads, gives a single entry per CDR3 protein. This table holds 200,000 or so distinct CDR3 sequences, roughly 96% found once. The study, taken as a whole, reports: Regarding the TCR sequencing and HLA analysis, the study admitted that a relatively small number of individuals were involved.

CDR3 length: 11 amino acids. The junction had 3 bases not matched to a gene; V was cut back by 3 bases and J by 12 bases. The germline V gene has CDR1 SGHNT and CDR2 YYREEE (reference sequence). Multiple sclerosis controls were treatment-naive patients with stable or active relapsing-remitting disease. FACS enriched CD8+ TEMRA cells, while bulk CD8+ and CD4+ were negatively isolated. With regard to this clonotype: Its antigen is unidentified.

V usage is TRBV5-4 and J usage is TRBJ1-1; 9 bases are a match to TRBD1. The origin of this receptor is a human donor with multiple sclerosis. Sequencing was carried out using CD4+ T cells from PBMCs. DNA of the CDR3: TGTGCCAGCAGCTCGGACAGGGGCTCTTTCTTT. This encodes CASSSDRGSFF. The variable domain in full, completed from reference TRBV5-4 and TRBJ1-1, reads ETGVTQSPTHLIKTRGQQVTLRCSSQSGHNTVSWYQQALGQGPQFIFQYYREEENGRGNFPPRFSGLQFPNYSSELNVNALELDDSALYLCASSSDRGSFFGQGTRLTVV.